This is a list of T cell receptor beta chains from one sample in a study of blood T cells in healthy people across ages. TCRdb redid the calling of the 5' RACE reads with MiXCR, one entry per CDR3 protein. Of about 760,000 distinct CDR3 sequences listed, roughly 56% were seen once; the top ten hold roughly 25%. The sample comprised blood. Receptors originate from a man in his forties or fifties in good health. Each CDR3 is given with its conserved first and last residue. Fields, in order: J gene, D gene, clone size, V gene, CDR3 protein. The D gene is left open where the match is weak. Only part of the rows carry a size: once, few, many, or a class if the clone is expanded.

J gene: TRBJ2-1
D gene: TRBD1
clone size: NA
V gene: TRBV4-2
CDR3 protein: CASSHNTGTEVGNEQFF

J gene: TRBJ1-1
D gene: NA
clone size: few
V gene: TRBV27
CDR3 protein: CASSSITEAFF

J gene: TRBJ2-5
D gene: NA
clone size: NA
V gene: TRBV3-1
CDR3 protein: CASSQAVTAQETQYF

J gene: TRBJ2-4
D gene: NA
clone size: NA
V gene: TRBV21-1
CDR3 protein: CASSKERDREAKNIQYF

J gene: TRBJ2-1
D gene: NA
clone size: NA
V gene: TRBV15
CDR3 protein: CATSRDTVHEQFF

J gene: TRBJ2-1
D gene: TRBD2
clone size: NA
V gene: TRBV3-1
CDR3 protein: CASSQRLAANEQFF

J gene: TRBJ1-1
D gene: NA
clone size: NA
V gene: TRBV15
CDR3 protein: CATSRPDRPLNTEAFF

J gene: TRBJ2-6
D gene: TRBD1
clone size: NA
V gene: TRBV7-9
CDR3 protein: CAIPRGLSGANVLTF

J gene: TRBJ2-6
D gene: NA
clone size: NA
V gene: TRBV3-1
CDR3 protein: CASSQVLGAGANVLTF

J gene: TRBJ1-2
D gene: NA
clone size: NA
V gene: TRBV12-3/TRBV12-4
CDR3 protein: CASGGLNGGYGYTF

J gene: TRBJ2-1
D gene: TRBD2
clone size: NA
V gene: TRBV4-1
CDR3 protein: CASSQVPSGITTEQFF

J gene: TRBJ2-7
D gene: NA
clone size: many
V gene: TRBV27
CDR3 protein: CASKPQGVYEQYF

J gene: TRBJ2-6
D gene: NA
clone size: few
V gene: TRBV13
CDR3 protein: CASSFRVSGANVLTF

J gene: TRBJ2-1
D gene: TRBD1
clone size: NA
V gene: TRBV6-1
CDR3 protein: CASPLFQGENNEQFF

J gene: TRBJ2-3
D gene: NA
clone size: NA
V gene: TRBV3-1
CDR3 protein: CASSQDQLTGFDTQYF

J gene: TRBJ2-1
D gene: NA
clone size: few
V gene: TRBV9
CDR3 protein: CASSASDGSGRYNEQFF

J gene: TRBJ2-5
D gene: TRBD1
clone size: NA
V gene: TRBV27
CDR3 protein: CASSPVTGGTGTQYF

J gene: TRBJ2-4
D gene: NA
clone size: few
V gene: TRBV15
CDR3 protein: CATSRDRIGDIQYF

J gene: TRBJ2-1
D gene: TRBD2
clone size: NA
V gene: TRBV20-1
CDR3 protein: CSARTSGQHNEQFF

J gene: TRBJ2-6
D gene: NA
clone size: NA
V gene: TRBV4-1
CDR3 protein: CASSPVEGTGANVLTF

J gene: TRBJ1-1
D gene: NA
clone size: NA
V gene: TRBV7-3
CDR3 protein: CASSLIRGPPTEAFF

J gene: TRBJ2-3
D gene: NA
clone size: NA
V gene: TRBV9
CDR3 protein: CASSLGRPRTDTQYF

J gene: TRBJ1-1
D gene: NA
clone size: NA
V gene: TRBV20-1
CDR3 protein: CSASISDGQPNTEAFF

J gene: TRBJ1-5
D gene: NA
clone size: NA
V gene: TRBV2
CDR3 protein: CASSEALNTDQPQHF

J gene: TRBJ1-1
D gene: NA
clone size: NA
V gene: TRBV10-3
CDR3 protein: CAISPGSTEAFF

J gene: NA
D gene: NA
clone size: NA
V gene: TRBV28
CDR3 protein: CASSLTRGLCEQYF

J gene: TRBJ2-7
D gene: NA
clone size: NA
V gene: TRBV10-3
CDR3 protein: CAISEPAAYEQYF

J gene: TRBJ1-6
D gene: NA
clone size: many
V gene: TRBV3-1
CDR3 protein: CASSQDWGATSPLHF

J gene: NA
D gene: NA
clone size: few
V gene: TRBV7-9
CDR3 protein: CASSPPWGDEQYF

J gene: TRBJ1-2
D gene: NA
clone size: NA
V gene: TRBV28
CDR3 protein: CASQQDYYGYTF

J gene: NA
D gene: NA
clone size: few
V gene: TRBV7-6
CDR3 protein: CASSPQTGWGTQYF

J gene: TRBJ2-7
D gene: NA
clone size: NA
V gene: TRBV7-9
CDR3 protein: CASSSRTGTLTYNEQYF

J gene: TRBJ1-1
D gene: NA
clone size: NA
V gene: TRBV5-1
CDR3 protein: CASSSVGRNTEAFF

J gene: TRBJ2-1
D gene: NA
clone size: NA
V gene: TRBV14
CDR3 protein: CASSPRGGRSSYNEQFF

J gene: TRBJ1-1
D gene: NA
clone size: once
V gene: TRBV20-1
CDR3 protein: CSAPGMSNTEAFF

J gene: TRBJ2-6
D gene: NA
clone size: few
V gene: TRBV6-6
CDR3 protein: CASDDSGANVLTF

J gene: TRBJ1-2
D gene: TRBD1
clone size: few
V gene: TRBV29-1
CDR3 protein: CSVASTGFYGYTF

J gene: TRBJ1-2
D gene: NA
clone size: NA
V gene: TRBV28
CDR3 protein: CATRHGQTYGYTF